This TCR beta chain originates from a study of T cell responses to AZD1222 COVID-19 vaccine. Study-wide results and limits: At baseline, just six or seven AZD1222 recipients tested seropositive. Clonal diversity may have been underestimated in mostly white British donors. The study found Spike-specific TCR breadth and depth rose after two AZD1222 doses.

Data came from immunoSEQ multiplex PCR; TCRdb stores just in-frame clones and leaves some out. Altogether approximately 170,000 clones are present, 90% to 95% being singletons, with the ten largest covering around 4.3%. V was cut by 1 base and J by 2 bases, with 9 bases left in between. Germline V CDR1 and CDR2: LGHDT, YNNKEL (reference sequence). This CDR3 spans 15 amino acids. A remark on this clone: What it binds is not known.

The V gene is TRBV3-1 (or the pseudogene TRBV3-2), the J gene TRBJ2-4; weak D call: TRBD1 (5 bases). The TCR originated in an adult in good health. The specimen was peripheral blood, collected on day 0 of AZD1222 vaccination. CDR3 DNA: TGTGCCAGCAGCCAAGTAGGGGTCACCAAAAACATTCAGTACTTC. It specifies CASSQVGVTKNIQYF.